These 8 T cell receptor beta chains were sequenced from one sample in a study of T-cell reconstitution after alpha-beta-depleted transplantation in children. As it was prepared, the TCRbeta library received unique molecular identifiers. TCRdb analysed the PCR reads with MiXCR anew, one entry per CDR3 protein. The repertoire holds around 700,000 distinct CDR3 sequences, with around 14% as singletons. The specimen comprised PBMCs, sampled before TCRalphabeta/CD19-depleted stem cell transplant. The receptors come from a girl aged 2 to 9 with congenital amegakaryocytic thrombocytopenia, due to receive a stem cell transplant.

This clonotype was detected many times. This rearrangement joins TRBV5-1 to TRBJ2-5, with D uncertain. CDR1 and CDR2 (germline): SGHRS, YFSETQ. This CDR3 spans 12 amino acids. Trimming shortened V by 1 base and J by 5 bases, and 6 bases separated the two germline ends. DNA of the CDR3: TGCGCCAGCAGCTTGAATTCCGAGACCCAGTACTTC. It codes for CASSLNSETQYF.

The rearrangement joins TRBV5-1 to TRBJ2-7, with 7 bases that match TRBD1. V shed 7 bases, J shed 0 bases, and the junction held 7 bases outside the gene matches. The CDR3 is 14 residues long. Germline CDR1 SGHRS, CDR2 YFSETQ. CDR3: CASARQGNSYEQYF. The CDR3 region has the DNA TGCGCCAGCGCCCGACAGGGCAACTCCTACGAGCAGTACTTC.

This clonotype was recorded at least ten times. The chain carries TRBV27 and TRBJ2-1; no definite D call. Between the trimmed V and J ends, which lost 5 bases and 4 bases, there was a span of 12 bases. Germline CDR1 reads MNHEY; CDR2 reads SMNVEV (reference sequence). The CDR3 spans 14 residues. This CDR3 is CASSTSGLYNEQFF. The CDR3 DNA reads TGTGCCAGCAGTACCTCCGGCCTGTACAATGAGCAGTTCTTC.

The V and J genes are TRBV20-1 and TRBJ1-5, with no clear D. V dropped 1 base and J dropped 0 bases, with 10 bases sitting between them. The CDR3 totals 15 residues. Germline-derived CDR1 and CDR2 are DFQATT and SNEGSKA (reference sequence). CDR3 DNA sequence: TGCAGTGCTAGAGTGTCGGGGTTTAGCAATCAGCCCCAGCATTTT. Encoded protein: CSARVSGFSNQPQHF.

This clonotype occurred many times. DNA for the CDR3: TGTGCCAGCAGTTCCCCACGTGATACGCAGTATTTT. Protein: CASSSPRDTQYF. V usage is TRBV12-3 or TRBV12-4 and J usage is TRBJ2-3; D not resolved. V was cut by 4 bases and J by 6 bases, with 8 bases left in between. CDR3 size: 12 residues.

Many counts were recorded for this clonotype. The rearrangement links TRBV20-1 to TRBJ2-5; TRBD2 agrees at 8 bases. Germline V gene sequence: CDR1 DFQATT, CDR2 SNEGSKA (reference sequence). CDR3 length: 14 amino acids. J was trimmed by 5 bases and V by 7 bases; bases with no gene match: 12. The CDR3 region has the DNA TGCAGTGTTCCGATAGCGGGAAAAAGGGAGACCCAGTACTTC. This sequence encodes CSVPIAGKRETQYF.

CDR3 residues: CAISDFGNPQGRETQYF. The CDR3 bases are TGTGCCATCTCCGACTTCGGGAACCCACAAGGTCGAGAGACCCAGTACTTC. The rearrangement links TRBV10-3 to TRBJ2-5, with TRBD2 as a possible D gene (5 bases). The CDR3 loop spans 17 amino acids. Between the trimmed V and J ends, which lost 8 bases and 4 bases, there was a span of 26 bases. CDR1 ENHRY and CDR2 SYGVKD come from the germline V gene.

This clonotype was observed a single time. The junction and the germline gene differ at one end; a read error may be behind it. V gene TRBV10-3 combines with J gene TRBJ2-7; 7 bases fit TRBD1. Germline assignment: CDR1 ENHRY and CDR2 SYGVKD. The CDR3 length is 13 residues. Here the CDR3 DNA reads TGTGCCATCACCGAGGGACAGCCCTACGAGCATTACTTC. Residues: CAITEGQPYEHYF.